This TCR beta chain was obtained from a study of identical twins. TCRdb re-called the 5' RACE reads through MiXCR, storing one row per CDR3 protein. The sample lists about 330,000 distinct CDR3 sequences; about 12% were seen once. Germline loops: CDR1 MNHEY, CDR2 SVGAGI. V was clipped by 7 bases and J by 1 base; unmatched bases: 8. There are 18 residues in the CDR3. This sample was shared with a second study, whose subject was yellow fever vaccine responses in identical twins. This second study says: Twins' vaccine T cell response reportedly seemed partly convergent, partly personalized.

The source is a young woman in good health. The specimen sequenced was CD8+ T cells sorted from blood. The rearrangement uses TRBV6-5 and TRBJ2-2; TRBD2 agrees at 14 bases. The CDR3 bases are TGTGCCAGCATTTCCGGGACTAGCGGGGGCCTGAACACCGGGGAGCTGTTTTTT. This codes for CASISGTSGGLNTGELFF.